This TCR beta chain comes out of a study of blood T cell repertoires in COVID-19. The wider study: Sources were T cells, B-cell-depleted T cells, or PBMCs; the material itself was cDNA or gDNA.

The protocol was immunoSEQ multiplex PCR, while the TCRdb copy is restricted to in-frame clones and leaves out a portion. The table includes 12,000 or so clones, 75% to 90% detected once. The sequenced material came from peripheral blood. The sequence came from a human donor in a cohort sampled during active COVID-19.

The CDR3 is CASSLSSGGSYNEQFF. In nucleotides, the CDR3 is TGTGCCAGCAGCCTTAGTAGCGGGGGGTCTTACAATGAGCAGTTCTTC. The chain links TRBV3-1 (or the pseudogene TRBV3-2) to TRBJ2-1; TRBD2 aligns across 10 bases. Per germline, CDR1 LGHDT and CDR2 YNNKEL (reference sequence). V shed 4 bases and J 4 bases; nucleotides not matched to a gene: 7. The CDR3 has 16 residues.